Following are 20 T cell receptor beta chains from one sample sequenced in a study of identical twins. TCRdb re-called the 5' RACE reads through MiXCR, storing one row per CDR3 protein. The profile shows hundreds of thousands of distinct CDR3 sequences, under 9% of them singletons. These same data were also listed under a study on yellow fever vaccine responses in identical twins.

The source material was memory (CD45RO+) T cells sorted from blood. The receptors were gathered from a woman aged 18-29 years in good health.

This clonotype was recorded many times. The CDR3 nucleotides are TGTGCCAGCTCACCGAAGGGGACTCAGGCGATGTGGACTGAAGCTTTCTTT. Translation: CASSPKGTQAMWTEAFF. The V gene is TRBV18, the J gene TRBJ1-1; D is possibly TRBD1 (5 bases). The CDR3 loop spans 17 amino acids. In germline, CDR1 is KGHSH, CDR2 LQKENI. With 3 bases removed from V and 5 bases from J, the gap between germline ends came to 22 bases.

This clonotype was seen at least ten times. The rearrangement uses TRBV6-1 and TRBJ2-7; 8 nucleotides agree with TRBD1. V was clipped by 5 bases and J by 2 bases; unmatched bases: 5. The germline gives CDR1 MNHNS, CDR2 SASEGT. The CDR3 totals 14 residues. DNA of the CDR3: TGTGCCAGCAGTCAGGACAGGGTAGCCTACGAGCAGTACTTC. Protein sequence: CASSQDRVAYEQYF.

This clonotype was detected only a few times. In DNA form, the CDR3 reads TGCAGTGCTAGAGAAGGGGACCAGCCCCAGCATTTT. It translates to CSAREGDQPQHF. This rearrangement joins TRBV20-1 to TRBJ1-5; a weak D match, TRBD1 (5 bases). Germline V gene sequence: CDR1 DFQATT, CDR2 SNEGSKA (reference sequence). V lost 0 bases and J lost 7, with 7 bases in between. This CDR3 comprises 12 residues.

The CDR3 loop reads CSARSSGGSTDTQYF. For the CDR3, the DNA is TGCAGTGCTAGGTCTAGCGGGGGATCCACAGATACGCAGTATTTT. The V and J genes are TRBV20-1 and TRBJ2-3, with TRBD2 matching over 10 bases. Germline CDR1 and CDR2: DFQATT and SNEGSKA (reference sequence). The CDR3 length is 15 residues. J gave up 2 bases and V 3 bases, and 5 bases lay outside the gene matches.

This clonotype has only a few counts. This sequence joins TRBV7-3 and TRBJ2-3, with TRBD2 matching 13 bases. Germline V gives CDR1 SGHTA, CDR2 FQGTGA. The CDR3 contains 16 residues. J was trimmed by 8 bases and V by 5 bases; bases with no gene match: 10. CDR3 protein: CASSDQLAGGPRTQYF. The CDR3 bases are TGTGCCAGCAGCGACCAACTAGCGGGAGGGCCTCGTACGCAGTATTTT.

This clonotype showed up many times. This chain links TRBV5-1 with TRBJ1-2, with 9 positions matching TRBD1. The length of the CDR3 is 15 residues. The V gene's germline CDR1 is SGHRS and CDR2 YFSETQ. Trimming took 4 bases from V and 6 from J; bases not matched to a gene: 10. The CDR3 coding sequence is TGCGCCAGCAGCCAAAGTACCGGGACAGGGAATGGCTACACCTTC. Residues: CASSQSTGTGNGYTF.

This clonotype occurred many times. The chain has TRBV29-1 and TRBJ2-2; 9 bases map to TRBD2. The CDR3 sequence is 15 residues long. V shed 4 bases, J shed 1 base, and the junction held 4 bases outside the gene matches. Germline CDR1 is SQVTM and CDR2 is ANQGSEA. The CDR3 nucleotides read TGCAGCGTTGGACTAGCGGCTCGGAACACCGGGGAGCTGTTTTTT. The encoded protein is CSVGLAARNTGELFF.

This clonotype came up a few times. The chain carries TRBV4-2 and TRBJ1-3; D remains ambiguous. CDR3 length equals 17 residues. Trimming removed 0 bases at V and 0 bases at J, with 12 bases between. Germline loops: CDR1 LGHNA, CDR2 YNFKEQ. The CDR3: CASSQDQGGSSGNTIYF. The CDR3 region has the DNA TGTGCCAGCAGCCAAGATCAAGGAGGGAGCTCTGGAAACACCATATATTTT.

This clonotype showed up many times. V gene TRBV28 combines with J gene TRBJ2-3, with D possibly being TRBD2 (6 bases). Germline CDR1 reads MDHEN; CDR2 reads SYDVKM. The ends were cut back, 6 bases at V and 2 bases at J, with 18 bases in the middle. This CDR3 is built from 16 residues. The CDR3 reads CASREAAGLHTDTQYF. The CDR3, as DNA: TGTGCCAGCAGAGAGGCCGCGGGGCTCCACACAGATACGCAGTATTTT. The variable domain in full, completed from reference TRBV28 and TRBJ2-3, reads DVKVTQSSRYLVKRTGEKVFLECVQDMDHENMFWYRQDPGLGLRLIYFSYDVKMKEKGDIPEGYSVSREKKERFSLILESASTNQTSMYLCASREAAGLHTDTQYFGPGTRLTVL.

This clonotype was recorded a few times. The chain employs TRBV5-8 and TRBJ2-7; D gene unclear. The CDR3 is made up of 12 amino acids. V was shortened by 1 base and J by 7 bases, with 9 bases between the two germline ends. Per the germline V gene, CDR1 is SGHTS and CDR2 is YDEGEE. The CDR3 is CASSLFSREQYF. The CDR3 nucleotides read TGTGCCAGCAGCTTGTTTTCGAGGGAGCAGTACTTC.

This clonotype was seen a handful of times. The chain uses TRBV10-3 and TRBJ2-2; D not certain. Trimming pared 6 bases from V and 6 bases from J, leaving 17 bases between. The CDR3 length is 15 residues. Germline V gene sequence: CDR1 ENHRY, CDR2 SYGVKD. For the CDR3, the DNA is TGTGCCATCAGGATGGTAGGAACCTATTCCGGGGAGCTGTTTTTT. Residues: CAIRMVGTYSGELFF.

V usage is TRBV27 and J usage is TRBJ2-2, with TRBD2 identical over 9 bases. V lost 5 bases and J lost 6; bases outside the gene matches: 10. Germline V gene sequence: CDR1 MNHEY, CDR2 SMNVEV (reference sequence). This CDR3 has 16 residues. The CDR3 DNA reads TGTGCCAGCAGTGCCTCCGGGACTAGCTTCGCCGGGGAGCTGTTTTTT. Amino acids: CASSASGTSFAGELFF.

The J gene is TRBJ2-7, the V gene TRBV28; the match to TRBD1 covers 10 bases. There are 14 residues in the CDR3. V trimming: 6 bases; J trimming: 1 base; junction bases outside the gene matches: 3. Germline V gene data show CDR1 as MDHEN and CDR2 as SYDVKM. The chain's CDR3 is CASRGQGKSYEQYV. The CDR3 coding sequence is TGTGCCAGCAGGGGACAGGGGAAATCCTACGAGCAGTACGTC.

V is TRBV28 and J is TRBJ2-6; D unresolved. V lost 6 bases and J lost 0, with 12 bases in between. Germline V lookup: CDR1 MDHEN, CDR2 SYDVKM. The CDR3 consists of 16 residues. The CDR3 loop is CASRYSRSSGANVLTF. DNA for the CDR3: TGTGCCAGCAGATATTCCCGGAGCTCTGGGGCCAACGTCCTGACTTTC.

Only a few counts were recorded for this clonotype. V is TRBV12-3 or TRBV12-4 and J is TRBJ2-2; TRBD2 matches at 7 bases. After removal of 8 bases from V and 6 bases from J, the junction contained 3 bases not matched to a gene. This CDR3 is 12 amino acids long. DNA of the CDR3: TGTGCCAGCGGGAGGGCCTCCGGGGAGCTGTTTTTT. This codes for CASGRASGELFF.

This sequence joins TRBV11-3 and TRBJ2-1; the D gene is possibly TRBD1 (5 bases). The ends were cut back, 0 bases at V and 13 bases at J, with 10 bases in the middle. The CDR3 length is 12 residues. Germline lookup yields CDR1 SGHNT and CDR2 YENEEA. Here the CDR3 reads CASSLEQGGQFF. CDR3 bases: TGTGCCAGCAGCTTAGAGCAGGGTGGCCAGTTCTTC.

This chain links TRBV5-6 with TRBJ1-6; D call uncertain. Trimming removed 2 bases at V and 7 bases at J, with 10 bases between. Germline V gives CDR1 SGHDT, CDR2 YYEEEE. The CDR3 is 14 amino acids. The CDR3 protein is CASSFPGSNSPLHF. Written as DNA, the CDR3 is TGTGCCAGCAGCTTTCCGGGATCCAATTCACCCCTCCACTTT.

This clonotype has at least ten counts. The CDR3 DNA reads as TGCAGTGCTAGGGGCGACAGGGCGAACACTGAAGCTTTCTTT. Translation: CSARGDRANTEAFF. The chain couples TRBV20-1 to TRBJ1-1; the match to TRBD1 covers 7 bases. Trimming removed 3 bases from V and 1 base from J; junction bases left unmatched: 5. Germline V CDR1 and CDR2: DFQATT, SNEGSKA (reference sequence). This CDR3 spans 14 amino acids.

This clonotype has a handful of counts. The gene calls are TRBV19 and TRBJ1-1; TRBD1 agrees at 8 bases. The CDR3 is made up of 14 amino acids. V shed 4 bases and J 7 bases; nucleotides not matched to a gene: 8. In germline, CDR1 is LNHDA, CDR2 SQIVND (reference sequence). This CDR3 is CASSTRGPKGEAFF. In nucleotides, the CDR3 is TGTGCCAGTAGTACCAGGGGGCCCAAGGGTGAAGCTTTCTTT.

The table lists this clonotype with many counts. The chain is built from TRBV6-1 and TRBJ1-2, with D possibly TRBD1 on 5 matching bases. The V end lost 6 bases, the J end lost 5 bases, and 13 bases lay between the germline ends. Germline V gives CDR1 MNHNS, CDR2 SASEGT. This CDR3 has 13 residues. CDR3 DNA sequence: TGTGCCAGCAGCCGCGGGACTTCTTATGGCTACACCTTC. Translating it yields CASSRGTSYGYTF.